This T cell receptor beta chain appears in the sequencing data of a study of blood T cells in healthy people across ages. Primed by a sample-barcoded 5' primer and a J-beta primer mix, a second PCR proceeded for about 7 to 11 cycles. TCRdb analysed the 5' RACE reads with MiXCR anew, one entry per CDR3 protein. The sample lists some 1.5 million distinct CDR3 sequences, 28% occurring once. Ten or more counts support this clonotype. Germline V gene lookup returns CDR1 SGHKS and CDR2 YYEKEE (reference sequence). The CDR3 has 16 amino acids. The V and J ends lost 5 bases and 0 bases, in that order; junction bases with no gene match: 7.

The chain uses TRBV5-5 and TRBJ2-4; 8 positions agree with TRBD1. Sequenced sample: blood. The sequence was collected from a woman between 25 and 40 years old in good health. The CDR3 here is CASSYQGALAKNIQYF. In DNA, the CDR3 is TGTGCCAGCAGTTATCAGGGGGCCCTAGCCAAAAACATTCAGTACTTC. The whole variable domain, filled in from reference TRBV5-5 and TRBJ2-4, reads DAGVTQSPTHLIKTRGQQVTLRCSPISGHKSVSWYQQVLGQGPQFIFQYYEKEERGRGNFPDRFSARQFPNYSSELNVNALLLGDSALYLCASSYQGALAKNIQYFGAGTRLSVL.